The clone carrying this T cell receptor (beta chain) showed up just a few times. The target antigen is unknown. Clinical symptoms, serum thyroxine, TRAb, thyroid ultrasound and orbital computed tomography informed diagnoses. From RNA transcripts, TCR beta CDR3 regions were amplified. The TCR CDR3 was amplified in a first-round RT-PCR using the HTBI primer set. One entry per CDR3 protein results from TCRdb running MiXCR on the multiplex PCR reads. The sample lists some 380,000 distinct CDR3 sequences, 13% seen once, with about 20% in the top ten. The data belong to a study of T cells in Graves' hyperthyroidism and ophthalmopathy. Overall study context: Blood was drawn when the patient was first diagnosed and still untreated.

Trimming left V 0 bases short and J 4 bases short, with 6 bases between. Looked up from germline, CDR1 is DFQATT and CDR2 is SNEGSKA (reference sequence). The CDR3 spans 12 residues. Notes on the study in general: By a 13 V-J model, ophthalmopathy was set apart from stable hyperthyroidism. Blood also contained most expanded thyroid clonotypes above 0.001.

The chain employs TRBV20-1 and TRBJ1-1, with unresolved D. What was sequenced was blood. The source is a young man with Graves' hyperthyroidism that later progressed to Graves' ophthalmopathy. For the CDR3, the DNA is TGCAGTGCTAGAGATTCGGTCACTGAAGCTTTCTTT. It translates to CSARDSVTEAFF.